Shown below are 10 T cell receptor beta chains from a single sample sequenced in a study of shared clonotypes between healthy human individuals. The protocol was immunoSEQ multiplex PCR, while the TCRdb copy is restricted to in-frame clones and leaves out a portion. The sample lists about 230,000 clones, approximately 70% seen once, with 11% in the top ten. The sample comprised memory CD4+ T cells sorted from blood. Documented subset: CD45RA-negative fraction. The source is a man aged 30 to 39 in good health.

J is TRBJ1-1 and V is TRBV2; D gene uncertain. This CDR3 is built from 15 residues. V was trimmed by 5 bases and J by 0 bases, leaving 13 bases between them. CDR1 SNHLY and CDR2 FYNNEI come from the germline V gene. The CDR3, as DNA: TGTGCCAGCAGTTCCCCCGCGGGCATGAACACTGAAGCTTTCTTT. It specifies CASSSPAGMNTEAFF.

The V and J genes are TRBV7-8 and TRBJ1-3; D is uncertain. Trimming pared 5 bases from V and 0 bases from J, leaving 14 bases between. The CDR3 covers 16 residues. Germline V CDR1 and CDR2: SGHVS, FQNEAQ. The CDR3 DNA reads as TGTGCCAGCAGCCTCCGCACCTGGGGCTCTGGAAACACCATATATTTT. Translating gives CASSLRTWGSGNTIYF. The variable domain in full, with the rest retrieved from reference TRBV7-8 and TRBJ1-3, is GAGVSQSPRYKVAKRGQDVALRCDPISGHVSLFWYQQALGQGPEFLTYFQNEAQLDKSGLPSDRFFAERPEGSVSTLKIQRTQQEDSAVYLCASSLRTWGSGNTIYFGEGSWLTVV.

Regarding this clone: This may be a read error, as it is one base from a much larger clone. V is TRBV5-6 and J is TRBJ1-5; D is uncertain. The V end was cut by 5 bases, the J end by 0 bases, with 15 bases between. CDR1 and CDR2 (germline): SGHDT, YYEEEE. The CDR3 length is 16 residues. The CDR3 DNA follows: TGTGCCAGCAGACGAGGGTGTCTATATAGCAATCAGCCCCAGCATTTT. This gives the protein CASRRGCLYSNQPQHF.

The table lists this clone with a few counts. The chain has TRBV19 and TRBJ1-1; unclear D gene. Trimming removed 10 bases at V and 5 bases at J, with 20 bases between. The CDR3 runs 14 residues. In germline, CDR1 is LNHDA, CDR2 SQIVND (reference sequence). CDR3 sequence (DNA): TGTGCCACATCGGGAGGACTATCGGGTACTGAAGCTTTCTTT. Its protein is CATSGGLSGTEAFF.

CDR3 in amino acids: CASSKPRQELNYGYTF. CDR3 DNA: TGTGCCAGTAGTAAGCCCCGACAGGAATTAAACTATGGCTACACCTTC. The chain joins TRBV19 to TRBJ1-2, with D perhaps TRBD1 (6 bases). This CDR3 contains 16 residues. The germline V gene encodes CDR1 LNHDA and CDR2 SQIVND (reference sequence). The V end was cut by 4 bases, the J end by 2 bases, with 17 bases between.

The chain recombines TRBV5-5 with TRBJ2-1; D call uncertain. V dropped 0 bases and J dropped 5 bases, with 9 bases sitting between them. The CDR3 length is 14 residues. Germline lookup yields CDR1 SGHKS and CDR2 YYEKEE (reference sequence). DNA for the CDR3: TGTGCCAGCAGCTTGGCGTCCTATAACAATGAGCAGTTCTTC. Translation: CASSLASYNNEQFF.

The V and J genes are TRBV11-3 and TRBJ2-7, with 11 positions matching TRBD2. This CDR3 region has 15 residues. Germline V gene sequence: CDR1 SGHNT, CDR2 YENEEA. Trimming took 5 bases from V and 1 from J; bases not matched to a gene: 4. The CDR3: CASSTSGSKSYEQYF. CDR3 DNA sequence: TGTGCCAGCAGCACTAGCGGGAGCAAGTCCTACGAGCAGTACTTC.

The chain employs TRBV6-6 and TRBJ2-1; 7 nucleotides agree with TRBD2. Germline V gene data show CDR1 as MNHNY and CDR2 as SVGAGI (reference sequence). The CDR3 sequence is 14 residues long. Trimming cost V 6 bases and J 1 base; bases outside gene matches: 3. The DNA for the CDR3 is TGTGCCAGCAGGAAGCGGGAATCCTACAATGAGCAGTTCTTC. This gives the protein CASRKRESYNEQFF.

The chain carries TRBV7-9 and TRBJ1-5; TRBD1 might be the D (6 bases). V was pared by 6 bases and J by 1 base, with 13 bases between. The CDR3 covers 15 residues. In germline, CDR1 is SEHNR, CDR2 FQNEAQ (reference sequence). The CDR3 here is CASSYTGSSNQPQHF. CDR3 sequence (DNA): TGTGCCAGCAGTTATACAGGGTCGAGCAATCAGCCCCAGCATTTT.

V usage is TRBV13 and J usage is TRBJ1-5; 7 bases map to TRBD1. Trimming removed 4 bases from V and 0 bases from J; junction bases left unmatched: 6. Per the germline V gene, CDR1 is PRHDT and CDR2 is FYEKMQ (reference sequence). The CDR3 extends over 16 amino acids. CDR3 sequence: CASSSDRDYSNQPQHF. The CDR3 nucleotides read TGTGCCAGCAGCTCCGACAGGGACTATAGCAATCAGCCCCAGCATTTT.